The clone carrying this T cell receptor beta chain was counted a few times. Its antigen remains unidentified. The data were taken from a study of T-cell memory formation after mild COVID-19. As for the study in general: Each donor largely had its own TCR clusters. Study-wide results and limits: The appearance of some responding clones in pre-infection memory suggested that cross-reactive memory joined.

MiXCR was run by TCRdb on the 5' RACE reads, yielding one entry per CDR3 protein. The sample holds about 260,000 distinct CDR3 sequences, about a sixth seen once. This receptor was taken from a man between 18 and 35 years old who had mild COVID-19 (a few samples of this study predate the infection). Cell type and time point are not known. Sequencing was performed on PBMCs or a T cell subset sorted from them (not recorded which).

The CDR3 sequence is CASSYATGGFSYEQYF. CDR3 bases: TGTGCCAGCAGTTACGCGACAGGGGGATTCTCCTACGAGCAGTACTTC. The genes are TRBV6-2 or TRBV6-3 and TRBJ2-7, with 9 bases identical to TRBD1. V lost 2 bases to trimming and J lost 0 bases; unmatched junction nucleotides: 5. Germline V gene sequence: CDR1 MNHEY, CDR2 SVGEGT. The CDR3 sequence is 16 residues long.